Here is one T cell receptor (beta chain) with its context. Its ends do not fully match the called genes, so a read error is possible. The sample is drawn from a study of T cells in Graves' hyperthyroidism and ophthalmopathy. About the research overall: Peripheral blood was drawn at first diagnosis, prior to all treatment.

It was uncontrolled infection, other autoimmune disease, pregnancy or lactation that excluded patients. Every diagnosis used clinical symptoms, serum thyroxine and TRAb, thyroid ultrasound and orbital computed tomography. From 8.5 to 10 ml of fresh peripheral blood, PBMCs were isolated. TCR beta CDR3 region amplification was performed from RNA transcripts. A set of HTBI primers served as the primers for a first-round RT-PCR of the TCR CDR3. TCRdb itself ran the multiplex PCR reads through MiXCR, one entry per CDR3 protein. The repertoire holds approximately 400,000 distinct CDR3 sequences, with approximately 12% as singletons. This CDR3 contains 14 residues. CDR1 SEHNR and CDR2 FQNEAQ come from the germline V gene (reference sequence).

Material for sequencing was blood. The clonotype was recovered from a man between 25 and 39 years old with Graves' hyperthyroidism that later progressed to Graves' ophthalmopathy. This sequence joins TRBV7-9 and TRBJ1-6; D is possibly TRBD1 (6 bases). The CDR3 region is CASSLVAGESPLHF. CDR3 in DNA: TGCGCCAGCAGCTTAGTAGCAGGGGAATCACCCCTCCACTTT.